This entry concerns a single T cell receptor (beta chain). The data derive from a study of T cell changes during pregnancy in multiple sclerosis. The assay was immunoSEQ multiplex PCR, and TCRdb's table has in-frame clones only and misses some. Among tens of thousands of clones listed, 93% were seen once. Germline CDR1 is MNHEY and CDR2 is SMNVEV (reference sequence). The V and J ends lost 5 bases and 8 bases respectively, with 16 bases between them. This CDR3 region has 14 residues. The gene calls are TRBV27 and TRBJ2-1; tentatively, D is TRBD2 (6 bases). The source of this sequence is a female donor with multiple sclerosis, enrolled in a pregnancy study. This specimen consisted of CD8+ T cells from peripheral blood mononuclear cells, obtained in the second trimester of pregnancy. The CDR3 spells CASSPRAGRHEQFF. In DNA form, the CDR3 reads TGTGCCAGCAGTCCCCGGGCGGGGCGCCATGAGCAGTTCTTC.